This T cell receptor beta chain originates from a study of early T cells in non-severe SARS-CoV-2 infection. Whole-study context: Chains stayed unpaired after sequencing of bulk RNA from unsorted whole blood.

General observations from the study: VDJdb matches were skewed toward anti-spike CD8 T cell responses.

This clonotype appeared many times. Antigen unknown. Unique molecular identifiers were attached to individual cDNA molecules. MiXCR, run by TCRdb on the 5' RACE reads, gives a single entry per CDR3 protein. This sample has more than 25,000 distinct CDR3 sequences; around 5% occur once, and the top ten carry roughly 4.1%. The sequence derives from an adult who was a healthcare worker with PCR-confirmed SARS-CoV-2 infection or an uninfected control (not recorded which). Sequencing was carried out using whole blood.

CDR3 bases: TGTGCCAGCAGTCGAGGACAGGGGGCGGACTACAGGACCGGGGAGCTGTTTTTT. Its protein product is CASSRGQGADYRTGELFF. The chain couples TRBV7-6 to TRBJ2-2; the match to TRBD1 covers 11 bases. Looked up from germline, CDR1 is SGHVS and CDR2 is FNYEAQ. The CDR3 loop spans 18 amino acids. J gave up 5 bases and V 6 bases, and 14 bases lay outside the gene matches. Variable domain in full (rest from reference TRBV7-6 and TRBJ2-2): GAGVSQSPRYKVTKRGQDVALRCDPISGHVSLYWYRQALGQGPEFLTYFNYEAQQDKSGLPNDRFSAERPEGSISTLTIQRTEQRDSAMYRCASSRGQGADYRTGELFFGEGSRLTVL.